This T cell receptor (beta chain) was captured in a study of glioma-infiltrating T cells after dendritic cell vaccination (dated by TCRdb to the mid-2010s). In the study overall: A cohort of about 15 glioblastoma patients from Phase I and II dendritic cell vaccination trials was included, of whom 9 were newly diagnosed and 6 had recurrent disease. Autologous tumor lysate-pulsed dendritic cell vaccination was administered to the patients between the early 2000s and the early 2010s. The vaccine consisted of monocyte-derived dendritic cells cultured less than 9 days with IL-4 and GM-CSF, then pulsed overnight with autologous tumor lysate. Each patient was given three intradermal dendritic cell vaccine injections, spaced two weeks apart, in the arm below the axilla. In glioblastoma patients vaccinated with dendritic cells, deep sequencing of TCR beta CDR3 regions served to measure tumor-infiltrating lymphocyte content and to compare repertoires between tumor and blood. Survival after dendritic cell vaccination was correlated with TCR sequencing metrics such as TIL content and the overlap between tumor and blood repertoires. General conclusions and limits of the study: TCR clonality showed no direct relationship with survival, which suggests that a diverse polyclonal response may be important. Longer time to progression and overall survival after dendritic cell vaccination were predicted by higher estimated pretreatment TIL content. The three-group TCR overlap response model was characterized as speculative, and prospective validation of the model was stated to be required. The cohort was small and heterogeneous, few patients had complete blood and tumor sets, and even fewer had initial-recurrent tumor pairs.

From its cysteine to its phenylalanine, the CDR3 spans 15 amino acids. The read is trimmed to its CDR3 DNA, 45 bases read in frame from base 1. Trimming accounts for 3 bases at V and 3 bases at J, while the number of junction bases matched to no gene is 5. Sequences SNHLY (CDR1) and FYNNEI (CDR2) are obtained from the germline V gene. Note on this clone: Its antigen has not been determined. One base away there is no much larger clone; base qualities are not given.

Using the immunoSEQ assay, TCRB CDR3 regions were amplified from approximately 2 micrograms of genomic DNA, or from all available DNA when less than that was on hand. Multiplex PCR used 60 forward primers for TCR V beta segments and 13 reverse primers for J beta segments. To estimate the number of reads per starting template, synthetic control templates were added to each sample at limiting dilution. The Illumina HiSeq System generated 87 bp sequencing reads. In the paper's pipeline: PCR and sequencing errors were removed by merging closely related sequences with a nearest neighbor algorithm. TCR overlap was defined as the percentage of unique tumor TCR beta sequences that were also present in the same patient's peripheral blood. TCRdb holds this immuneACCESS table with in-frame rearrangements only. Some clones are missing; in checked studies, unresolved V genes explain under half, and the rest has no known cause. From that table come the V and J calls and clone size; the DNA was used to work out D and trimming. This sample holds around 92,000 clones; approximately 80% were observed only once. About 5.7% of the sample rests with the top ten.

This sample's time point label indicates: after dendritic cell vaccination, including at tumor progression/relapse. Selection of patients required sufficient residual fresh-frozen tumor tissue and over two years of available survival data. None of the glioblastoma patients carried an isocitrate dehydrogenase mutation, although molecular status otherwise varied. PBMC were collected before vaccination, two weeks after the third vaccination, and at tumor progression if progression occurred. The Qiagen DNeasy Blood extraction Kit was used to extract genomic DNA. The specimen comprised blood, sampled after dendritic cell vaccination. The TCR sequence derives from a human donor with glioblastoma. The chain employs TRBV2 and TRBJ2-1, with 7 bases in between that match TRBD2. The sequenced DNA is TGTGCCAGCAGTGACTGGGCTAGCGGCTACAATGAGCAGTTCTTC. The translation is CASSDWASGYNEQFF.